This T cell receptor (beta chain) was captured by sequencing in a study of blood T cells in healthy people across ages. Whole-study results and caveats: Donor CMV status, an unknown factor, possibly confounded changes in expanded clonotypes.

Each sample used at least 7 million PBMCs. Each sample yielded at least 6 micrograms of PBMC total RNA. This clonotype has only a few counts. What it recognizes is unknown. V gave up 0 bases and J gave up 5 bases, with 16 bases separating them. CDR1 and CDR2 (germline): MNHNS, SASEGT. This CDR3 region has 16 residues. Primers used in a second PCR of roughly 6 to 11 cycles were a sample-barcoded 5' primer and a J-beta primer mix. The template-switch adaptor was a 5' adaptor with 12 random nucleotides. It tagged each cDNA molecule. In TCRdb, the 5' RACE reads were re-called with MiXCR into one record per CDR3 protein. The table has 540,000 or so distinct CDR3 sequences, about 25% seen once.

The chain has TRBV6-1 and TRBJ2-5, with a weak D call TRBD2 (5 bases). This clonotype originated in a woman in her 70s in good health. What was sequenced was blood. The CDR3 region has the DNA TGTGCCAGCAGTGAAGCGCGTACCGGACGGAGGGAGACCCAGTACTTC. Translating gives CASSEARTGRRETQYF.